The 24 T cell receptor beta chains below all came from one sample that was sequenced in a study of follicular helper T cells after annual influenza vaccination. The assay was immunoSEQ multiplex PCR, and TCRdb's table has in-frame clones only and misses some. Of 15,000 or so clones listed, around 85% are singletons. Time point indicated: 2014-2015 season, 7 days after vaccination. The material sequenced was CXCR5+ CD38- circulating T follicular helper cells from blood, taken 7 days after influenza vaccination. Documented subset: circulating Tfh, non-naive CD4+CXCR5+PD-1+ (ICOS+CD38+ or ICOS-CD38-). Receptors were obtained from an adult who received the influenza vaccine.

The gene calls are TRBV5-1 and TRBJ2-3; tentatively, D is TRBD1 (5 bases). V was trimmed by 2 bases and J by 0 bases, leaving 10 bases between them. The germline CDR1 and CDR2 sequences are SGHRS and YFSETQ. This CDR3 has 15 residues. The CDR3 sequence: CASSFGRGSTDTQYF. The CDR3 DNA reads as TGCGCCAGCAGCTTTGGTAGGGGAAGCACAGATACGCAGTATTTT.

The chain employs TRBV11-2 and TRBJ2-6, with 10 bases that match TRBD1. Germline V gives CDR1 SGHAT, CDR2 FQNNGV. J gave up 4 bases and V 1 base, and 4 bases lay outside the gene matches. The CDR3 contains 17 residues. CDR3 nucleotide sequence: TGTGCCAGCAGCTTAGGGACAGGGGGAGCGGGGGCCAACGTCCTGACTTTC. Amino acids: CASSLGTGGAGANVLTF.

This chain joins TRBV2 and TRBJ1-5, with 7 positions matching TRBD1. The CDR3 extends over 12 amino acids. Germline V lookup: CDR1 SNHLY, CDR2 FYNNEI. The V segment lost 8 bases and the J segment 7 bases; nucleotides outside the gene matches: 5. This CDR3 reads CASGQGVQPQHF. CDR3 DNA: TGTGCCAGCGGGCAGGGGGTCCAGCCCCAGCATTTT.

The V gene is TRBV9, the J gene TRBJ1-3; no reliable D call. The CDR3 runs 16 residues. Germline CDR1 reads SGDLS; CDR2 reads YYNGEE. Trimming took off 0 bases at V and 4 bases at J, with 14 bases between the two ends. CDR3 in DNA: TGTGCCAGCAGCGTAGGAGCCCATTCAAGCGGAAACACCATATATTTT. This codes for CASSVGAHSSGNTIYF.

The chain employs TRBV10-2 and TRBJ1-1; maybe TRBD1 (6 bases). Germline lookup yields CDR1 WSHSY and CDR2 SAAADI. V lost 2 bases and J lost 7, with 14 bases in between. This CDR3 contains 14 residues. The CDR3 loop reads CASSETGTVLEAFF. CDR3 nucleotide sequence: TGCGCCAGCAGTGAGACAGGGACCGTGCTTGAAGCTTTCTTT.

The chain carries TRBV15 and TRBJ1-2; 9 bases map to TRBD1. V dropped 1 base and J dropped 7; count of bases not matched to a gene: 7. The V gene's germline CDR1 is LNHNV and CDR2 YYDKDF (reference sequence). The CDR3 runs 15 residues. The CDR3 protein is CATSRVDRGGRGYTF. The CDR3 DNA reads TGTGCCACCAGCAGAGTCGACAGGGGGGGACGTGGCTACACCTTC.

The chain links TRBV6-4 to TRBJ2-2, with 8 bases fitting TRBD2. V lost 7 bases, J lost 6 bases, and 4 bases stayed unmatched. This CDR3 is 13 amino acids long. CDR1 and CDR2 (germline): MRHNA, SNTAGT. The CDR3 DNA sequence: TGTGCCAGCAAAGCGGGAGTGGCCGGGGAGCTGTTTTTT. This encodes CASKAGVAGELFF.

The chain combines TRBV7-8 with TRBJ1-1; D perhaps matches TRBD1 (6 bases). CDR3 length equals 14 residues. Germline CDR1 is SGHVS and CDR2 is FQNEAQ. V gave up 8 bases and J gave up 8 bases, with 21 bases separating them. CDR3 in amino acids: CASGPRGGGHEAFF. CDR3 DNA: TGTGCCAGCGGACCTCGGGGAGGGGGGCACGAAGCTTTCTTT.

V usage is TRBV29-1 and J usage is TRBJ1-2; 10 bases fit TRBD1. CDR1 and CDR2 from the germline V gene are SQVTM and ANQGSEA. The CDR3 consists of 11 residues. The CDR3 reads CTGTGDDGYTF. The CDR3 nucleotides are TGCACCGGGACAGGGGACGACGGCTACACCTTC.

This clone has just a few counts. The CDR3 protein is CASSQYYEQYF. In DNA, the CDR3 is TGTGCCAGCAGCCAATACTACGAGCAGTACTTC. The gene calls are TRBV14 and TRBJ2-5; D gene unclear. The assigned J gene may be wrong: the sequence end matches TRBJ2-7 better. Germline CDR1 and CDR2: SGHDN and FVKESK. The CDR3 runs to 11 residues.

Notes on this clone: The germline gene is not matched at one end of the junction; a read error may be the cause. This sequence joins TRBV7-7 and TRBJ2-5, with a weak D call TRBD1 (5 bases). This CDR3 comprises 13 residues. Germline assignment: CDR1 SSHAT and CDR2 FNYEAQ (reference sequence). Here the CDR3 reads CASTQPGLGAQYF. CDR3 coding DNA: TGTGCTAGCACCCAGCCGGGCCTAGGGGCCCAGTACTTC.

The V and J genes are TRBV29-1 and TRBJ2-7; the D gene is possibly TRBD1 (5 bases). The CDR3 runs to 13 residues. Germline lookup yields CDR1 SQVTM and CDR2 ANQGSEA. Between the trimmed V and J ends, which lost 5 bases and 2 bases, there was a span of 13 bases. CDR3 nucleotides: TGCAGCGTTCGGACAACAGCAACCTACGAGCAGTACTTC. Its translation: CSVRTTATYEQYF.

The genes are TRBV2 and TRBJ2-1, with D unclear. CDR1 and CDR2 from the germline V gene are SNHLY and FYNNEI. The V gene lost 7 bases and the J gene lost 2 bases, with 6 bases spanning the gap. There are 12 residues in the CDR3. CDR3 sequence (DNA): TGTGCCAGCAACGAGGCCTACAATGAGCAGTTCTTC. Its protein product is CASNEAYNEQFF.

The chain employs TRBV5-1 and TRBJ2-5, with 8 bases that match TRBD2. The CDR3 runs to 14 residues. After removal of 6 bases from V and 4 bases from J, the junction contained 8 bases not matched to a gene. Germline V gene sequence: CDR1 SGHRS, CDR2 YFSETQ. The chain's CDR3 is CASTRGGSAETQYF. In nucleotides, the CDR3 is TGCGCCAGCACCCGGGGGGGTAGTGCAGAGACCCAGTACTTC.

The chain uses TRBV30 and TRBJ1-6; D remains ambiguous. This CDR3 region has 12 residues. Germline V CDR1 and CDR2: GTSNPN, SVGIG (reference sequence). Trimming cost V 3 bases and J 14 bases, with 14 bases left between them. The CDR3, as DNA: TGTGCCTGGAGCCTGACCACCGAGGCCCTCCACTTT. It specifies CAWSLTTEALHF.

J is TRBJ1-6 and V is TRBV27, with TRBD1 as a possible D gene (6 bases). The CDR3 is 15 residues long. Germline-derived CDR1 and CDR2 are MNHEY and SMNVEV (reference sequence). With 6 bases removed from V and 9 bases from J, the gap between germline ends came to 18 bases. CDR3 nucleotides: TGTGCCAGCAGCCCCTTCGTGGGAGGGGGTTCACCCCTCCACTTT. Protein: CASSPFVGGGSPLHF.

This clone was found once. The genes are TRBV10-3 and TRBJ2-1, with D perhaps matching TRBD2 (5 bases). CDR1 and CDR2 (germline): ENHRY, SYGVKD. This CDR3 is built from 15 residues. V was cut by 4 bases and J by 0 bases, with 10 bases left in between. This CDR3 is CAISAEETSYNEQFF. CDR3 in DNA: TGTGCCATCAGTGCGGAGGAGACCTCCTACAATGAGCAGTTCTTC.

This sequence joins TRBV2 and TRBJ2-3, with D maybe TRBD1 (5 bases). The CDR3 sequence is 13 residues long. V dropped 7 bases and J dropped 1 base, with 9 bases sitting between them. The germline V gene has CDR1 SNHLY and CDR2 FYNNEI. The CDR3, as DNA: TGTGCCAGCACGGGCAGGGGCACAGATACGCAGTATTTT. Its protein product is CASTGRGTDTQYF.

This clone was counted only a few times. The chain joins TRBV28 to TRBJ1-2; 9 bases are a match to TRBD1. This CDR3 is 14 amino acids long. The junction had 5 bases not matched to a gene; V was cut back by 5 bases and J by 4 bases. Germline-derived CDR1 and CDR2 are MDHEN and SYDVKM. The CDR3 bases are TGTGCCAGCAGTCCGACAGGGGGGGGCTATGGCTACACCTTC. This sequence encodes CASSPTGGGYGYTF.

The chain is built from TRBV9 and TRBJ2-2; D not resolved. Germline values: CDR1 SGDLS, CDR2 YYNGEE. The CDR3 has 16 residues. Trimming removed 1 base at V and 2 bases at J, with 12 bases between. The CDR3 coding sequence is TGTGCCAGCAGCGTATTTAACTCGCCAAACACCGGGGAGCTGTTTTTT. This sequence encodes CASSVFNSPNTGELFF. Drawing the rest from reference TRBV9 and TRBJ2-2, the complete variable domain is DSGVTQTPKHLITATGQRVTLRCSPRSGDLSVYWYQQSLDQGLQFLIQYYNGEERAKGNILERFSAQQFPDLHSELNLSSLELGDSALYFCASSVFNSPNTGELFFGEGSRLTVL.

The chain uses TRBV29-1 and TRBJ1-2, with 11 positions matching TRBD1. The ends lost 6 bases at V and 3 bases at J; junction bases unmatched: 12. The CDR3 runs 16 residues. Germline CDR1 and CDR2: SQVTM and ANQGSEA. The CDR3, as DNA: TGCAGCGTCCACCTGGGACAGGGGGTGTCTGACTATGGCTACACCTTC. Amino acids: CSVHLGQGVSDYGYTF.

The V and J genes are TRBV21-1 and TRBJ2-7; the D call TRBD1 from the table was never checked on the DNA. TRBV21-1 is termed a pseudogene. The CDR3 length is 13 residues. CDR3 sequence: CASSTQGAYEQYF. The CDR3 bases are TGTGCCAGCAGCACTCAGGGTGCCTACGAGCAGTACTTC.

V gene TRBV19 combines with J gene TRBJ1-2; D unresolved. CDR3 size: 17 residues. V was clipped by 2 bases and J by 4 bases, with 20 bases between them. The germline gives CDR1 LNHDA, CDR2 SQIVND (reference sequence). CDR3 sequence reads: CASSISGRAVSIYGYTF. CDR3 bases: TGTGCCAGTAGTATAAGCGGCAGAGCTGTGTCGATCTATGGCTACACCTTC.

V usage is TRBV6-5 and J usage is TRBJ1-2; D uncertain. Germline V CDR1 and CDR2: MNHEY, SVGAGI. The CDR3 has 13 amino acids. V was clipped by 5 bases and J by 8 bases, with 15 bases between them. CDR3: CASSSNEGEGYTF. The CDR3 DNA sequence: TGTGCCAGCAGTAGTAATGAGGGCGAGGGCTACACCTTC.